This T cell receptor beta chain stems from a study of identical twins. Many counts were recorded for this clonotype. TCRdb reanalysed the 5' RACE reads using MiXCR and keeps one entry per CDR3 protein. The table lists about 920,000 distinct CDR3 sequences, more than 9% of them singletons. The trim removed 4 bases at V and 8 bases at J, leaving 12 bases unmatched. The CDR3 runs to 15 residues. Germline lookup yields CDR1 SGHRS and CDR2 YFSETQ. These data were also reused for a study on yellow fever vaccine responses in identical twins.

The chain couples TRBV5-1 to TRBJ2-1; TRBD2 agrees at 7 bases. The sample was PBMCs. The TCR originated in a young woman in good health. This CDR3 reads CASSPVRLAGDEQFF. DNA of the CDR3: TGCGCCAGCAGCCCCGTCCGACTAGCCGGGGATGAGCAGTTCTTC.